The rows below give T cell receptor beta chains drawn from one sample of a study of persistence of HIV-infected CD4 T cells. Using immunoSEQ multiplex PCR, the repertoire was profiled, and TCRdb retains in-frame clones only, with some absent. The sample gives more than 45,000 clones, approximately 72% of which show up once; around 2.9% is in the top ten. These TCRs are of unknown antigen specificity. Sequenced here: CD4+ T cells sorted from PBMCs after roughly 18-hour stimulation, sampled from a patient who received antiretroviral therapy. The receptors were gathered from an adult man with HIV who was CMV-seropositive. CDR3s include the opening cysteine and the closing phenylalanine or tryptophan. D genes are given only for firm matches.

D gene | V gene | CDR3 protein
TRBD2 | TRBV18 | CASSPRSSGSFNEQFF
- | TRBV5-1 | CASSLEVSRANTEAFF
TRBD2 | TRBV19 | CASSSRTSGYNEQFF
- | TRBV7-2 | CASSLGGVPSSDTQYF
- | TRBV19 | CASSLDTDTQYF
TRBD1 | TRBV19 | CASSIDGRQGTAGELFF
- | TRBV7-2 | CASSPDGSSGNTIYF
- | TRBV4-2 | CASSQGIKNIQYF
TRBD2 | TRBV30 | CAWSLSGMSTDTQYF
- | TRBV6-4 | CASSEGGFGEAFF
- | TRBV10-1 | CASSETDSPLHF
- | TRBV6-6 | CASSPGRPGGVGSYEQYF
TRBD1 | TRBV19 | CASSIGRDRIIRWGYTF
- | TRBV30 | CAWRQGNTEAFF
- | TRBV5-1 | CASSLVGFYTF
TRBD1 | TRBV2 | CASSGETGGVYGYTF
TRBD2 | TRBV27 | CASTKLAGGGTGELFF
TRBD2 | TRBV4-1 | CASSLAGGPGELFF
- | TRBV29-1 | CSVADRNNYGYTF
TRBD1 | TRBV7-9 | CASSSGQGVAEAFF
- | TRBV4-3 | CASSQEILSGVSYYEQYF
TRBD1 | TRBV5-6 | CASSLGQGLSGPYGYTF
- | TRBV6-1 | CASSEVGAWNTGELFF
- | TRBV11-1 | CASSLALGKTEAFF